This T cell receptor (beta chain) is drawn from a study of a mutant IDH1 vaccine in newly diagnosed glioma. In the study overall: Vaccination began 4-6 weeks post radiotherapy alone, or with temozolomide cycles. Patients under treatment included around 60% males and 37.5% females and had a mean age of approximately 40 years. Those enrolled had earlier been treated with radiotherapy, temozolomide, or both, mostly both.

Germline V gives CDR1 SGHDN, CDR2 FVKESK. This CDR3 region has 14 residues. Trimming removed 1 base from V and 7 bases from J, with 14 bases in between. Concerning this clone: Its target is not known.

Time point of the sample: week 11, during vaccination. In every dose of vaccine, 300 ug of mutant IDH1 20-mer peptide was given alongside topical imiquimod. Tumors from donors were new WHO grade 3 or 4 IDH1-mutant astrocytomas with ATRX loss. The data were produced by immunoSEQ multiplex PCR, yet TCRdb's version contains in-frame clones alone and is incomplete. The sample yields some 120,000 clones, about 82% seen once. This receptor was taken from a man in his forties with glioma. Sequenced here: PBMCs, sampled from a glioma patient whose treatment included an IDH1 peptide vaccine. This sequence joins TRBV14 and TRBJ2-7, with unresolved D. Here the CDR3 DNA reads TGTGCCAGCAGCCAAGCTGGAGCGTTCAGAGAGCAGTACTTC. This codes for CASSQAGAFREQYF. The entire variable domain, with the rest obtained from reference TRBV14 and TRBJ2-7, is as follows: EAGVTQFPSHSVIEKGQTVTLRCDPISGHDNLYWYRRVMGKEIKFLLHFVKESKQDESGMPNNRFLAERTGGTYSTLKVQPAELEDSGVYFCASSQAGAFREQYFGPGTRLTVT.